This paragraph covers one TCR beta chain sequence. Its antigen is not known. The data derive from a study of cytomegalovirus exposure and HLA in healthy donors. Study summary: A later analysis reported the approximately 120 validation repertoires used the same platform as the approximately 650 first-cohort repertoires.

Broader study findings: It was confirmed in vitro that a few of the CMV-associated chains were specific for CMV antigens.

This table comes from immunoSEQ multiplex PCR, and its TCRdb copy is limited to in-frame clones, with some not included. The sample lists fewer than 250,000 clones; 86% were seen once. CDR1 is SGHVS and CDR2 is FNYEAQ in the germline V gene. CDR3 length: 14 amino acids. After removal of 4 bases from V and 9 bases from J, the junction contained 6 bases not matched to a gene. The receptor's source is a woman between 18 and 30 years old in good health and CMV-seronegative. The sample was PBMCs. V and J are TRBV7-6 and TRBJ1-6; TRBD1 aligns across 7 bases. The CDR3 spells CASSSTGTGSPLHF. Written as DNA, the CDR3 is TGTGCCAGCAGCTCGACAGGGACGGGTTCACCCCTCCACTTT.